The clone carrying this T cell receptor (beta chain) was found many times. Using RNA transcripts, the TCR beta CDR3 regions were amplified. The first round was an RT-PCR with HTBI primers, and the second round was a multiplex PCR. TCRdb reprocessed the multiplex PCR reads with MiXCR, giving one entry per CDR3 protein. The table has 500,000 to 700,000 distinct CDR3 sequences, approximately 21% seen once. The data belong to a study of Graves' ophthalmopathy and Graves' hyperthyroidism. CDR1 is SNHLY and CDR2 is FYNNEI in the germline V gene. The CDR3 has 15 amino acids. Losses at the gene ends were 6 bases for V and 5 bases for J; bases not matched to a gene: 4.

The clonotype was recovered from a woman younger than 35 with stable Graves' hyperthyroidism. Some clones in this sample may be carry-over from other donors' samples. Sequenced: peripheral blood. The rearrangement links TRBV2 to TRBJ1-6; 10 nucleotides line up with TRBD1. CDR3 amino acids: CASRPGTGDNSPLHF. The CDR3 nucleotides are TGTGCCAGCAGACCCGGGACAGGGGATAATTCACCCCTCCACTTT. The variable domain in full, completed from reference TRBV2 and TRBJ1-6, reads EPEVTQTPSHQVTQMGQEVILRCVPISNHLYFYWYRQILGQKVEFLVSFYNNEISEKSEIFDDQFSVERPDGSNFTLKIRSTKLEDSAMYFCASRPGTGDNSPLHFGNGTRLTVT.